This T cell receptor (beta chain) was found in a study of blood T cell repertoires in COVID-19. The overall study: Sources were T cells, B-cell-depleted T cells, or PBMCs; the material itself was cDNA or gDNA.

Sequencing was performed with immunoSEQ multiplex PCR; in TCRdb, only in-frame clones are kept and a portion is missing. The sample includes roughly 200,000 clones, approximately 80% seen only once; the top ten take under 12%. V shed 5 bases and J shed 2 bases, with 7 bases lying between them. This CDR3 contains 12 residues. Seattle cases were enrolled at active infection and followed longitudinally. The rearrangement uses TRBV12-3 or TRBV12-4 and TRBJ2-7, with D hard to call. This TCR came from a woman older than 75 with COVID-19, enrolled during active disease. Material for sequencing was peripheral blood. The CDR3: CASSTVTYEQYV. The CDR3 DNA is TGTGCCAGCAGTACAGTTACCTACGAGCAGTACGTC.